This T cell receptor beta chain was observed in a study of post-analysis software for immune sequencing data. Study outcomes and limitations: Among a handful of TRBV segments more frequent in patients than controls were TRBV5-6, TRBV5-1 and TRBV20-1.

With 6 bases removed from V and 8 bases from J, the gap between germline ends came to 16 bases. The CDR3 contains 14 residues. Prepared TCR beta cDNA libraries contained unique molecular identifiers. TCRdb recomputed calls from the PCR reads with MiXCR, one row per CDR3 protein. The data contain 450,000 to 650,000 distinct CDR3 sequences, 44% of them singletons. Notes on this clonotype: The antigen is not known.

The specimen was blood. This chain joins TRBV12-3 or TRBV12-4 and TRBJ1-4; maybe TRBD1 (6 bases). This clonotype was obtained from a girl aged 5-17 years with multiple sclerosis. In nucleotides, the CDR3 is TGTGCCAGCAGCGCGGACAGTTTTAGGGAAAAACTGTTTTTT. It encodes CASSADSFREKLFF.